The 22 T cell receptor beta chains presented below share a single source sample, sequenced in a study of Graves' ophthalmopathy and Graves' hyperthyroidism. The sequenced template was RNA, covering the TCR beta CDR3 region. HTBI primers primed a first-round RT-PCR, and a second-round multiplex PCR followed. TCRdb re-called the multiplex PCR reads with MiXCR, one entry per CDR3 protein. Seen here are 600,000 to 700,000 distinct CDR3 sequences, over 40% observed once, and the top ten hold more than 3%. Sequencing was done on a sample of peripheral blood. The receptor source for this set is an adult man with Graves' ophthalmopathy.

The CDR3 region is CAWSRQGYTEAFF. As DNA, the CDR3 is TGTGCCTGGTCCCGACAGGGCTACACTGAAGCTTTCTTT. The rearrangement joins TRBV30 to TRBJ1-1; 7 nucleotides agree with TRBD1. This CDR3 contains 13 residues. Trimming removed 5 bases from V and 3 bases from J; junction bases left unmatched: 6. Germline loops: CDR1 GTSNPN, CDR2 SVGIG (reference sequence).

About this clonotype itself: This could be a read error, since a much larger clone is one nucleotide away. The chain links TRBV2 to TRBJ2-7, with D tentatively TRBD2 (5 bases). Trimming shortened V by 2 bases and J by 9 bases, and 11 bases separated the two germline ends. Germline CDR1 SNHLY, CDR2 FYNNEI. This CDR3 spans 12 amino acids. As DNA, the CDR3 is TGTGCCAGCAGTGAAATCCGGGAAGGGCAGTACTTC. Protein sequence: CASSEIREGQYF.

This clonotype was observed at least ten times. This chain joins TRBV5-1 and TRBJ2-5; D gene ambiguous. CDR1 is SGHRS, CDR2 YFSETQ, per germline. Trimming shortened V by 0 bases and J by 5 bases, and 11 bases separated the two germline ends. The CDR3 is made up of 14 amino acids. CDR3 nucleotide sequence: TGCGCCAGCAGCTTGGGCCCACCGCGTGAGACCCAGTACTTC. Its protein product is CASSLGPPRETQYF.

The J gene is TRBJ2-5, the V gene TRBV12-3 or TRBV12-4, with D unresolved. The V end was cut by 5 bases, the J end by 3 bases, with 4 bases between. The CDR3 is 11 amino acids. For the CDR3, the DNA is TGTGCCAGCAGTATAAAAGAGACCCAGTACTTC. This codes for CASSIKETQYF.

Of note for this clonotype: A read error may be the cause here, since a much bigger clone is one base away. The CDR3 bases are TGTGCCAGCAGTAACCGGGGGGAGCAGTGCTTC. This encodes CASSNRGEQCF. This chain links TRBV6-9 with TRBJ2-7, with 7 bases identical to TRBD2. Per germline, CDR1 MNHGY and CDR2 SVAAGI. This CDR3 comprises 11 residues.

This clonotype has ten or more counts. The chain carries TRBV7-2 and TRBJ2-5, with D possibly being TRBD2 (6 bases). Germline V lookup: CDR1 SGHTA, CDR2 FQGNSA. The CDR3 extends over 14 amino acids. Trimming took 5 bases from V and 5 from J, leaving 15 bases between them. This CDR3 reads CASSRDSKAETQYF. DNA of the CDR3: TGTGCCAGCAGCCGGGACTCAAAGGCGGAGACCCAGTACTTC.

The CDR3 sequence is CASSLRTGNGTDTQYF. The CDR3 DNA reads TGTGCCAGCAGCTTGCGGACCGGCAACGGCACAGATACGCAGTATTTT. The chain links TRBV11-1 to TRBJ2-3; no clear D gene. CDR3 size: 16 residues. V dropped 3 bases and J dropped 1 base, with 14 bases sitting between them. Germline V gene sequence: CDR1 SGHAT, CDR2 FQDESV (reference sequence). Combining the CDR3 with reference TRBV11-1 and TRBJ2-3 gives the whole variable domain EAEVAQSPRYKITEKSQAVAFWCDPISGHATLYWYRQILGQGPELLVQFQDESVVDDSQLPKDRFSAERLKGVDSTLKIQPAELGDSAMYLCASSLRTGNGTDTQYFGPGTRLTVL.

Notes on this clonotype: Since the CDR3 does not end with the conserved phenylalanine or tryptophan, this likely comes from a read error. The chain is built from TRBV5-5 and TRBJ1-1; no clear D gene. The CDR3 length is 13 residues. V shed 2 bases and J shed 1 base, with 6 bases lying between them. CDR1 and CDR2 (germline): SGHKS, YYEKEE (reference sequence). This CDR3 is CASSFPGNTEAFL. CDR3 sequence (DNA): TGTGCCAGCAGCTTTCCAGGGAACACTGAAGCTTTCCTT.

This clonotype was recorded many times. The gene calls are TRBV19 and TRBJ1-5; D not resolved. V was pared by 1 base and J by 0 bases, with 10 bases between. Germline CDR1 and CDR2: LNHDA and SQIVND (reference sequence). The CDR3 runs 16 residues. CDR3 loop: CASSIGVWYSNQPQHF. DNA of the CDR3: TGTGCCAGTAGTATAGGAGTTTGGTATAGCAATCAGCCCCAGCATTTT.

This clonotype was counted many times. The chain is built from TRBV7-2 and TRBJ2-7, with a weak D call TRBD1 (7 bases). Germline loops: CDR1 SGHTA, CDR2 FQGNSA. V lost 8 bases, J lost 0 bases, and 17 bases lay in between. CDR3 length: 15 amino acids. Written as DNA, the CDR3 is TGTGCCAGCTCAGCAGGGGGGATAAGCTCCTACGAGCAGTACTTC. Its protein product is CASSAGGISSYEQYF.

This chain joins TRBV7-6 and TRBJ2-5; tentative D call: TRBD1 (6 bases). This CDR3 comprises 15 residues. V dropped 3 bases and J dropped 8 bases, with 19 bases sitting between them. The germline gives CDR1 SGHVS, CDR2 FNYEAQ. The CDR3 nucleotides read TGTGCCAGCAGCTTCCACAGGGACGGTGCGTACACCCAGTACTTC. Translation: CASSFHRDGAYTQYF.

This clonotype has a count of ten or more. The J gene is TRBJ2-5, the V gene TRBV7-2, with D tentatively TRBD1 (5 bases). The CDR3 has 13 amino acids. Germline-derived CDR1 and CDR2 are SGHTA and FQGNSA. Trimming pared 6 bases from V and 5 bases from J, leaving 13 bases between. In DNA form, the CDR3 reads TGTGCCAGCAGGCTCAGGGTTTGGGAGACCCAGTACTTC. Residues: CASRLRVWETQYF. The variable domain in full, with the rest retrieved from reference TRBV7-2 and TRBJ2-5, is GAGVSQSPSNKVTEKGKDVELRCDPISGHTALYWYRQSLGQGLEFLIYFQGNSAPDKSGLPSDRFSAERTGGSVSTLTIQRTQQEDSAVYLCASRLRVWETQYFGPGTRLLVL.

This clonotype was detected only once. A junction boundary mismatches the germline segment, possibly from a read error. This chain links TRBV5-1 with TRBJ1-2, with 10 bases lining up with TRBD1. The germline V gene encodes CDR1 SGHRS and CDR2 YFSETQ. The CDR3 loop spans 13 amino acids. The CDR3 DNA reads as TGCGCCTGCAGCCCGGACAGGGGGTATGGCTACACCTTC. This gives the protein CACSPDRGYGYTF.

This clonotype was recorded many times. CDR3 loop: CASSLAAGSNQPQHF. The CDR3 nucleotides are TGTGCCAGCAGTTTAGCGGCAGGGAGCAATCAGCCCCAGCATTTT. The rearrangement joins TRBV12-3 or TRBV12-4 to TRBJ1-5; possible D gene TRBD1, 5 bases. Trimming left V 0 bases short and J 1 base short, with 7 bases between. This CDR3 is built from 15 residues.

This clonotype was detected many times. This chain uses TRBV12-3 or TRBV12-4 with TRBJ1-3; a weak D match, TRBD1 (5 bases). Trimming took off 5 bases at V and 9 bases at J, with 23 bases between the two ends. This CDR3 spans 16 amino acids. CDR3 nucleotide sequence: TGTGCCAGCAGTCCCCCGCCGGGACGCGGCGTTGTCACCATATATTTT. As protein: CASSPPPGRGVVTIYF.

V is TRBV28 and J is TRBJ1-1; a possible D gene is TRBD1 (6 bases). Germline assignment: CDR1 MDHEN and CDR2 SYDVKM. The CDR3 is 16 residues long. V dropped 6 bases and J dropped 3 bases, with 20 bases sitting between them. CDR3 DNA: TGTGCCAGCAGGTGGAACAGGGAGGCACAGGACACTGAAGCTTTCTTT. This codes for CASRWNREAQDTEAFF.

The V gene is TRBV20-1, the J gene TRBJ1-1; D unclear. In germline, CDR1 is DFQATT, CDR2 SNEGSKA (reference sequence). Between the trimmed V and J ends, which lost 1 base and 3 bases, there was a span of 12 bases. The CDR3 covers 14 residues. CDR3 nucleotide sequence: TGCAGTGCTAGAGTTTTCCCGGGGTACACTGAAGCTTTCTTT. This translates into CSARVFPGYTEAFF.

V usage is TRBV10-3 and J usage is TRBJ2-2; the match to TRBD1 covers 7 bases. The CDR3 length is 15 residues. Looked up from germline, CDR1 is ENHRY and CDR2 is SYGVKD. The trim removed 5 bases at V and 0 bases at J, leaving 3 bases unmatched. CDR3 sequence reads: CAISSGTANTGELFF. The CDR3 region has the DNA TGTGCCATCAGTTCCGGGACAGCGAACACCGGGGAGCTGTTTTTT.

The rearrangement joins TRBV6-6 to TRBJ2-7; perhaps TRBD1 as D (6 bases). Trimming pared 5 bases from V and 4 bases from J, leaving 18 bases between. The CDR3 is 15 amino acids. Germline assignment: CDR1 MNHNY and CDR2 SVGAGI (reference sequence). CDR3 in amino acids: CASSVIQGFRYEQYF. The CDR3 DNA follows: TGTGCCAGCAGTGTGATACAGGGATTTAGGTACGAGCAGTACTTC.

As to this clonotype: Being one base from a much bigger clone, this may be a read error. The chain couples TRBV2 to TRBJ1-2, with 8 bases aligning to TRBD1. Germline V lookup: CDR1 SNHLY, CDR2 FYNNEI. The CDR3 spans 13 residues. In DNA, the CDR3 is TGTGCCAGCAGGTTACAGGGGGTCTATGGCCACACCTTC. Translated, it gives CASRLQGVYGHTF.

A word on this clonotype: Mismatch with germline at one junction end may stem from a read error. This sequence joins TRBV7-7 and TRBJ1-1; 7 nucleotides match TRBD1. Germline CDR1 SSHAT, CDR2 FNYEAQ (reference sequence). The CDR3 sequence is 13 residues long. The CDR3 is CASSLSQGDEAFF. The CDR3 nucleotides read TGTGCTAGCAGCTTAAGTCAGGGGGACGAAGCTTTCTTT.

The chain combines TRBV2 with TRBJ1-5; D unclear. The CDR3 spans 14 residues. Germline CDR1 SNHLY, CDR2 FYNNEI. Trimming pared 5 bases from V and 11 bases from J, leaving 19 bases between. The chain's CDR3 is CASSWTSGSETQHF. In nucleotides, the CDR3 is TGTGCCAGCAGTTGGACTAGCGGGAGTGAGACCCAGCATTTT. Full variable domain (missing parts from reference TRBV2 and TRBJ1-5): EPEVTQTPSHQVTQMGQEVILRCVPISNHLYFYWYRQILGQKVEFLVSFYNNEISEKSEIFDDQFSVERPDGSNFTLKIRSTKLEDSAMYFCASSWTSGSETQHFGDGTRLSIL.